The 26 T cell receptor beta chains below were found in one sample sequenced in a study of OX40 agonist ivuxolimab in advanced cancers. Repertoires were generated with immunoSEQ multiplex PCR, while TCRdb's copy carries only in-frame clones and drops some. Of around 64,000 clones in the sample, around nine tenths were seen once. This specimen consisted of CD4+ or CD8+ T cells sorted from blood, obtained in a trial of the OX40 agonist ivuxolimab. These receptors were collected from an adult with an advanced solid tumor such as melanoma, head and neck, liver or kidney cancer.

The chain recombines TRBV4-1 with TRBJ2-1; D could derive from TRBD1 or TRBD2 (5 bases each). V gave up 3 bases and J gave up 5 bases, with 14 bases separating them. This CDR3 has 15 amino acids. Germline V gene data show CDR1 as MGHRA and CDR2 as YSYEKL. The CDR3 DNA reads TGCGCCAGCAGCCAGGCCGGGACCCTAAACAATGAGCAGTTCTTC. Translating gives CASSQAGTLNNEQFF.

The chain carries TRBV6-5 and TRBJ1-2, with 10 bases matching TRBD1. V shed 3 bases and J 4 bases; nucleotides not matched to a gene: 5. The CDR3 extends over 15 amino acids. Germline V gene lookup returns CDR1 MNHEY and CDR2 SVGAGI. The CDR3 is CASSYYRDRGYGYTF. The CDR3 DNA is TGTGCCAGCAGTTATTACCGGGACAGGGGCTATGGCTACACCTTC.

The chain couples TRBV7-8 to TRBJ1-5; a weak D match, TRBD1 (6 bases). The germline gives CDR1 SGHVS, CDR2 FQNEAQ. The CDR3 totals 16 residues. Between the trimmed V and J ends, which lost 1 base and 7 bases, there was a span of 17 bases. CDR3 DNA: TGTGCCAGCAGCTTAGGGGAGGGGGGGCTAGGACAGCCCCAGCATTTT. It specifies CASSLGEGGLGQPQHF. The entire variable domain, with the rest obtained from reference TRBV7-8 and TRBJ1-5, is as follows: GAGVSQSPRYKVAKRGQDVALRCDPISGHVSLFWYQQALGQGPEFLTYFQNEAQLDKSGLPSDRFFAERPEGSVSTLKIQRTQQEDSAVYLCASSLGEGGLGQPQHFGDGTRLSIL.

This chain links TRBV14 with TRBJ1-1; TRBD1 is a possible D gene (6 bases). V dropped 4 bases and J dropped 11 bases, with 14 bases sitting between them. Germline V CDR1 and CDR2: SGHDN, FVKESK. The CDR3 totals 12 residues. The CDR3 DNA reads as TGTGCCAGCAGCCCCGGGAACAGGGTTGCTTTCTTT. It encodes CASSPGNRVAFF. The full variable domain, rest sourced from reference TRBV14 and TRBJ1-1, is EAGVTQFPSHSVIEKGQTVTLRCDPISGHDNLYWYRRVMGKEIKFLLHFVKESKQDESGMPNNRFLAERTGGTYSTLKVQPAELEDSGVYFCASSPGNRVAFFGQGTRLTVV.

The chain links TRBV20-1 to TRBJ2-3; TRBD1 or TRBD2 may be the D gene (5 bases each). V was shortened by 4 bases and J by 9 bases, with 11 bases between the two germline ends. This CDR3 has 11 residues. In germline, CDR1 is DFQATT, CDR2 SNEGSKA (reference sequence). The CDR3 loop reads CSATGTLTQYF. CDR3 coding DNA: TGCAGTGCTACCGGGACCCTCACGCAGTATTTT.

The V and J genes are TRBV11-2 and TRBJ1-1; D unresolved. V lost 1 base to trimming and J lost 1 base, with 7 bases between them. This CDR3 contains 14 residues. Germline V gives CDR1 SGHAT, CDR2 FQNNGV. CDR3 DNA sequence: TGTGCCAGCAGCTTAGGGGGTGGGAACACTGAAGCTTTCTTT. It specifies CASSLGGGNTEAFF.

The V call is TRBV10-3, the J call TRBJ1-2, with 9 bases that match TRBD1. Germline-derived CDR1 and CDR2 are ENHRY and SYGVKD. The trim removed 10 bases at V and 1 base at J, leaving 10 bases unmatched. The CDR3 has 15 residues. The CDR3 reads CATGGQGILNYGYTF. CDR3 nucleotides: TGTGCCACCGGGGGACAGGGTATCCTTAACTATGGCTACACCTTC.

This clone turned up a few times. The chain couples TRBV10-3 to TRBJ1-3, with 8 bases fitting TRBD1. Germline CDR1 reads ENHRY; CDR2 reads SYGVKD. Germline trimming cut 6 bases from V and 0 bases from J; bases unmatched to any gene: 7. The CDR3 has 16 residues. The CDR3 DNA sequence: TGTGCCATCAGCCCCGGACAGGGTTACTCTGGAAACACCATATATTTT. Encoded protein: CAISPGQGYSGNTIYF.

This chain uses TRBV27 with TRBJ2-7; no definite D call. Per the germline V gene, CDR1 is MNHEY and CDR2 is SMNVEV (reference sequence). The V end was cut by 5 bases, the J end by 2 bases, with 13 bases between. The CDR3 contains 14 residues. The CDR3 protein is CASSLTARAYEQYF. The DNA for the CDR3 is TGTGCCAGCAGTCTTACCGCCAGAGCCTACGAGCAGTACTTC.

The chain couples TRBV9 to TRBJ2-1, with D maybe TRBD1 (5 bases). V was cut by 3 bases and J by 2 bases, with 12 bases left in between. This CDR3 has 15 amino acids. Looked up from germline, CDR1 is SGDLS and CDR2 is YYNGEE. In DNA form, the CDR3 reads TGTGCCAGCAGCGCAAACTCAGGGACCTACAATGAGCAGTTCTTC. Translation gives CASSANSGTYNEQFF.

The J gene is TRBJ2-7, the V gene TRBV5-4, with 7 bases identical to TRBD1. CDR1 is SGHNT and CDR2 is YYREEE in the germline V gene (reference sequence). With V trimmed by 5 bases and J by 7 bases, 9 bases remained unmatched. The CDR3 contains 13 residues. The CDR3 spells CASRRDRVGEQYF. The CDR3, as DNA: TGTGCCAGCAGGCGAGACAGGGTTGGAGAGCAGTACTTC.

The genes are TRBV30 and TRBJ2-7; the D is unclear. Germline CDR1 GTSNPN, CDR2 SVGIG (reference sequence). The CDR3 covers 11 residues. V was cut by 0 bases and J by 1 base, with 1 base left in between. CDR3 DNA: TGTGCCTGGAGTGTATCCTACGAGCAGTACTTC. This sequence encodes CAWSVSYEQYF.

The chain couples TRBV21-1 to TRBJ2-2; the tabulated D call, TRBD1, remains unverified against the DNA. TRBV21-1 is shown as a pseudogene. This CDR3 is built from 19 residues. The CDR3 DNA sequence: TGTGCCAGCAGCACTCGTTTATTACAGGGGAAGTTGAACACCGGGGAGCTGTTTTTT. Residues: CASSTRLLQGKLNTGELFF.

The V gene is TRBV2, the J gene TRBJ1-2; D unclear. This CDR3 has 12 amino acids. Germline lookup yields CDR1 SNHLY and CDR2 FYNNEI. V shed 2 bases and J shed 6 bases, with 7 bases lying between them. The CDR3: CASSENTDGYTF. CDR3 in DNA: TGTGCCAGCAGTGAAAATACAGATGGCTACACCTTC. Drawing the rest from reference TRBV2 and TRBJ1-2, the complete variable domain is EPEVTQTPSHQVTQMGQEVILRCVPISNHLYFYWYRQILGQKVEFLVSFYNNEISEKSEIFDDQFSVERPDGSNFTLKIRSTKLEDSAMYFCASSENTDGYTFGSGTRLTVV.

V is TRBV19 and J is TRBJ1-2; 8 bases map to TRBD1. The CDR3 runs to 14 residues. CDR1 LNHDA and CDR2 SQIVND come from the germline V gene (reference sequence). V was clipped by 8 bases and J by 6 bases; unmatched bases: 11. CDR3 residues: CASPTDRDVHGYTF. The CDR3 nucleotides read TGTGCCAGTCCGACGGACAGGGATGTACATGGCTACACCTTC. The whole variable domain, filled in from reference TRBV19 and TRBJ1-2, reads DGGITQSPKYLFRKEGQNVTLSCEQNLNHDAMYWYRQDPGQGLRLIYYSQIVNDFQKGDIAEGYSVSREKKESFPLTVTSAQKNPTAFYLCASPTDRDVHGYTFGSGTRLTVV.

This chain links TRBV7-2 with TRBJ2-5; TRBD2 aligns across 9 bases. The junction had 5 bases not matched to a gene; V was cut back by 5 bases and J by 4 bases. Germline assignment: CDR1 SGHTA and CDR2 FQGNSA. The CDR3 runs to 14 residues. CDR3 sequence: CASSRGRAGETQYF. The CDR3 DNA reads TGTGCCAGCAGCCGCGGGAGGGCTGGAGAGACCCAGTACTTC.

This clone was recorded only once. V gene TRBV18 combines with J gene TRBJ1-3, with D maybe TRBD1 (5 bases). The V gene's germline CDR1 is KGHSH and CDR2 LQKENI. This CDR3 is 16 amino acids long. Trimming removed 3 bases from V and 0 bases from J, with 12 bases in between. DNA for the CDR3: TGTGCCAGCTCACCGTTCGGGGGAACCTCTGGAAACACCATATATTTT. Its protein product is CASSPFGGTSGNTIYF.

CDR3 sequence (DNA): TGTGCCAGCAGCCCCAGACAATTAGGGGAGACCCAGTACTTC. It translates to CASSPRQLGETQYF. The chain is built from TRBV7-6 and TRBJ2-5, with D unresolved. Germline lookup yields CDR1 SGHVS and CDR2 FNYEAQ. The CDR3 covers 14 residues. V was clipped by 5 bases and J by 5 bases, with 15 bases between them.

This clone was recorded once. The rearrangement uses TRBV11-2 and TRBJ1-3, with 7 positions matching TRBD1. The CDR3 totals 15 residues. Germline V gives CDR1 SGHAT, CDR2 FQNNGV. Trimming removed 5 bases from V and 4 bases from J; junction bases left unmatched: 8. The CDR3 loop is CASSAQRTGGNTIYF. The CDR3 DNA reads TGTGCCAGCAGCGCCCAAAGGACAGGAGGAAACACCATATATTTT. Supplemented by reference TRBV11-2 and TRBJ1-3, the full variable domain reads EAGVAQSPRYKIIEKRQSVAFWCNPISGHATLYWYQQILGQGPKLLIQFQNNGVVDDSQLPKDRFSAERLKGVDSTLKIQPAKLEDSAVYLCASSAQRTGGNTIYFGEGSWLTVV.

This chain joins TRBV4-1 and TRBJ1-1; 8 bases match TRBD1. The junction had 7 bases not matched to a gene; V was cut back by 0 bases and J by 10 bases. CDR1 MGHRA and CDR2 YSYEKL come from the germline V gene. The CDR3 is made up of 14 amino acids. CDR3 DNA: TGCGCCAGCAGCCAAGAGGGCAGGGGGCAAAGAGCTTTCTTT. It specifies CASSQEGRGQRAFF.

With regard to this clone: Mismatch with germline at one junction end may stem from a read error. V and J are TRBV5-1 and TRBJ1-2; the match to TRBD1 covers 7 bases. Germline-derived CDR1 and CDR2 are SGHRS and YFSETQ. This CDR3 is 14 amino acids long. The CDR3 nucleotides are TGCGCCAACAGCAGACAGGGAGATGACTATGGCTACACCTTC. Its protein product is CANSRQGDDYGYTF.

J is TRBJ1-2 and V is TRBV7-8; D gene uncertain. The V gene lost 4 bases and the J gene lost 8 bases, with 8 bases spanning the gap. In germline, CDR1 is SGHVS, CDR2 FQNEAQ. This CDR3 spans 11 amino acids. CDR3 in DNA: TGTGCCAGCAGCTCAACGGGGGGCTACACCTTC. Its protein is CASSSTGGYTF.

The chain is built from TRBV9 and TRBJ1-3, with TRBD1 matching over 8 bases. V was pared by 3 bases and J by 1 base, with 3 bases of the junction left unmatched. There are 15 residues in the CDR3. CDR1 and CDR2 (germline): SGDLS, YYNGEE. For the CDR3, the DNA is TGTGCCAGCAGCGCCCGGACAGGGTCTGGAAACACCATATATTTT. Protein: CASSARTGSGNTIYF.

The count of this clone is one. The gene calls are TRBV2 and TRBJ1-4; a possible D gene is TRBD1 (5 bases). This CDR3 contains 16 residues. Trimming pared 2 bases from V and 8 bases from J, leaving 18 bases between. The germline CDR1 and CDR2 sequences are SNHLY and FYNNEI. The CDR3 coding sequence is TGTGCCAGCAGTGAAACGCCCGCAGGGCCGAGAGAAAAACTGTTTTTT. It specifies CASSETPAGPREKLFF.

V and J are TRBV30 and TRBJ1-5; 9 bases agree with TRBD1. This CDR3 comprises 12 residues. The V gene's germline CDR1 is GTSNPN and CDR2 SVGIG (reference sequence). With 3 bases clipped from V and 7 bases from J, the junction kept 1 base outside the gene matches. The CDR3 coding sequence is TGTGCCTGGAGACAGGGGGCACAGCCCCAGCATTTT. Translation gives CAWRQGAQPQHF.

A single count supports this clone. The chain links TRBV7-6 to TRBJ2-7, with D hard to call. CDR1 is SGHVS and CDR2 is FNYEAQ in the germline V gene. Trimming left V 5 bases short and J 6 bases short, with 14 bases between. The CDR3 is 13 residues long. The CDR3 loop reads CASSLSSRGEQYF. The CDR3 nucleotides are TGTGCCAGCAGCCTCTCCTCCCGAGGCGAGCAGTACTTC.